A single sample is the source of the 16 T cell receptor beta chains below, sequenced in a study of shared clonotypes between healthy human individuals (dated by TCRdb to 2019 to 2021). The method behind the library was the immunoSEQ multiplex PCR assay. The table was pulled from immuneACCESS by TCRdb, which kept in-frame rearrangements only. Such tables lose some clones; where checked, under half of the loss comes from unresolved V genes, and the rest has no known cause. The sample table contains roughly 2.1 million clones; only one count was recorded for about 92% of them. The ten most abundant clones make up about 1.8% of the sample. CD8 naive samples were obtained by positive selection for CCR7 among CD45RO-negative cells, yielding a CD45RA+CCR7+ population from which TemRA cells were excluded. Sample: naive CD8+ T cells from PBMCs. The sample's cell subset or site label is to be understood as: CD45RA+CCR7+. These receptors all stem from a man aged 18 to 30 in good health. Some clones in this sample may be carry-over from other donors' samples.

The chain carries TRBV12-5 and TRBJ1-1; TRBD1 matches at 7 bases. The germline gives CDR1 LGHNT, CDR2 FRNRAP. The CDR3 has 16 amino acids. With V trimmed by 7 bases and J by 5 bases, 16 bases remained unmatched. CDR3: CASAPLGAGGMTEAFF. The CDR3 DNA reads TGTGCTAGTGCCCCCCTAGGAGCAGGGGGTATGACTGAAGCTTTCTTT.

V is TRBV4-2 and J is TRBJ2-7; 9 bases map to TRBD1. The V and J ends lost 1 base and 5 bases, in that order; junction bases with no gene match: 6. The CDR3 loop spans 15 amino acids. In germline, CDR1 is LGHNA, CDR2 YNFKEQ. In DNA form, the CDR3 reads TGTGCCAGCAGCCAAGGGGACAGGGTGGGGGACGAGCAGTACTTC. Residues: CASSQGDRVGDEQYF.

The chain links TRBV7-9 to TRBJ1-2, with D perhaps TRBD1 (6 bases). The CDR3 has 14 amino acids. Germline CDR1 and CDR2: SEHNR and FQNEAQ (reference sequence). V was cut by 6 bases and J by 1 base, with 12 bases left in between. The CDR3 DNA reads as TGTGCCAGCAGTCGGGGGCCAATTAACTATGGCTACACCTTC. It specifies CASSRGPINYGYTF.

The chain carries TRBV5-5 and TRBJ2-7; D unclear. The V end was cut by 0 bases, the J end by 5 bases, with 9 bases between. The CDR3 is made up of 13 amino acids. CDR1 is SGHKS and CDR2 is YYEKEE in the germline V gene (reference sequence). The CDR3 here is CASSLAAPHEQYF. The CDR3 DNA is TGTGCCAGCAGCTTGGCAGCCCCCCACGAGCAGTACTTC. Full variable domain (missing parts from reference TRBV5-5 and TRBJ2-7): DAGVTQSPTHLIKTRGQQVTLRCSPISGHKSVSWYQQVLGQGPQFIFQYYEKEERGRGNFPDRFSARQFPNYSSELNVNALLLGDSALYLCASSLAAPHEQYFGPGTRLTVT.

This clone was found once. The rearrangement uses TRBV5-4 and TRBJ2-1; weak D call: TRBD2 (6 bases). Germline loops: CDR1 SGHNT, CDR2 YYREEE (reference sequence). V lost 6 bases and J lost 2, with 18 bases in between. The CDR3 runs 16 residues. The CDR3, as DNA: TGTGCCAGCACACAAGTGGGGGGAGTCGCCTACAATGAGCAGTTCTTC. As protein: CASTQVGGVAYNEQFF.

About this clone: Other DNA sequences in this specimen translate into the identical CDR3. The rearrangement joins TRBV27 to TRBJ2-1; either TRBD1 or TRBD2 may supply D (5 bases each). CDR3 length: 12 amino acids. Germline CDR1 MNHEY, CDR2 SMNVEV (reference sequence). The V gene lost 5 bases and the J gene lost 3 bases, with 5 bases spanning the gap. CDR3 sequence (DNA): TGTGCCAGCAGTGGGGGCTACAATGAGCAGTTCTTC. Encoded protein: CASSGGYNEQFF.

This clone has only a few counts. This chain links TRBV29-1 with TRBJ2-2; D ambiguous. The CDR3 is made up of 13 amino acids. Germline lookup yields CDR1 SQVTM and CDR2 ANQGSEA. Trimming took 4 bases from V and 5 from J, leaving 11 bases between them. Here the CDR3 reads CSVAVVLTGELFF. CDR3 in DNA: TGCAGCGTTGCAGTGGTATTAACCGGGGAGCTGTTTTTT.

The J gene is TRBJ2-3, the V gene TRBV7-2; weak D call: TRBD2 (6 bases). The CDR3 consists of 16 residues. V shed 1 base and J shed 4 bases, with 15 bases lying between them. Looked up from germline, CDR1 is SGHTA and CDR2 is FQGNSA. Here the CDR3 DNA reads TGTGCCAGCAGCTTAGTTGGTGGAGGGGCACCAGATACGCAGTATTTT. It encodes CASSLVGGGAPDTQYF.

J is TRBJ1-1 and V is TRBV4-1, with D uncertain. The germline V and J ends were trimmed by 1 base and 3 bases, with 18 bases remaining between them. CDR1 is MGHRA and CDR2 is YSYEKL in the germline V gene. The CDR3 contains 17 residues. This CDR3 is CASSQARPGIAHTEAFF. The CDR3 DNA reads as TGCGCCAGCAGCCAAGCCCGGCCGGGTATAGCGCACACTGAAGCTTTCTTT.

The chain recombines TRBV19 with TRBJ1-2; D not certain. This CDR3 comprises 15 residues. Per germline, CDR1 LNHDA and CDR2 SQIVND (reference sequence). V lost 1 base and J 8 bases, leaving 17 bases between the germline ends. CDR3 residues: CASSIGLGSLEGYTF. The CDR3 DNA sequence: TGTGCCAGTAGTATAGGACTCGGAAGCCTTGAGGGCTACACCTTC.

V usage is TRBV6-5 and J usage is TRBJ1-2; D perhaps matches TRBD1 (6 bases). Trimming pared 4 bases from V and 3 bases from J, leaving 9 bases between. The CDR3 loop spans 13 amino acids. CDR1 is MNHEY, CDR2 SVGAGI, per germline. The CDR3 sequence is CASSSGGDYGYTF. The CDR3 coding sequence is TGTGCCAGCAGTTCCGGGGGCGACTATGGCTACACCTTC.

The CDR3 bases are TGCAGCGGATACGGACTAGCGGGCCAAGAGACCCAGTACTTC. Residues: CSGYGLAGQETQYF. The chain combines TRBV29-1 with TRBJ2-5; 11 positions agree with TRBD2. This CDR3 is built from 14 residues. The V gene end was trimmed by 7 bases and the J gene end by 1 base; junction bases not matched to a gene: 5. CDR1 and CDR2 (germline): SQVTM, ANQGSEA.

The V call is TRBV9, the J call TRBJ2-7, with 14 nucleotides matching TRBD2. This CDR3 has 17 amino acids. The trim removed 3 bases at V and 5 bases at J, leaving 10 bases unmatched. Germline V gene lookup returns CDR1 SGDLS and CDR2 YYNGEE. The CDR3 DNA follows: TGTGCCAGCAGCGGGACTAGCGGGAGGCCCCGAATGAACGAGCAGTACTTC. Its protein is CASSGTSGRPRMNEQYF.

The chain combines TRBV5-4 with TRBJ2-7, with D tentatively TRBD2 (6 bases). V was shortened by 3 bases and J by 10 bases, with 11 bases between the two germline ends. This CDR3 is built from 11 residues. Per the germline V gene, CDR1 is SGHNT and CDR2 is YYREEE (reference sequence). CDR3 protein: CASSSSGTQYF. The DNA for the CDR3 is TGTGCCAGCAGCTCCTCCGGGACTCAGTACTTC. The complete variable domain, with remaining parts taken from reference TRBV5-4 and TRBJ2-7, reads ETGVTQSPTHLIKTRGQQVTLRCSSQSGHNTVSWYQQALGQGPQFIFQYYREEENGRGNFPPRFSGLQFPNYSSELNVNALELDDSALYLCASSSSGTQYFGPGTRLTVT.

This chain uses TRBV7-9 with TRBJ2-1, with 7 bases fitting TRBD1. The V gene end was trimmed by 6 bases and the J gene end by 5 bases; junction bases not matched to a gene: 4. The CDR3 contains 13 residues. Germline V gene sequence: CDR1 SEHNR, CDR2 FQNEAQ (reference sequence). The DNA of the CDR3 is TGTGCCAGCAGAGGACAGGAACACAATGAGCAGTTCTTC. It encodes CASRGQEHNEQFF.

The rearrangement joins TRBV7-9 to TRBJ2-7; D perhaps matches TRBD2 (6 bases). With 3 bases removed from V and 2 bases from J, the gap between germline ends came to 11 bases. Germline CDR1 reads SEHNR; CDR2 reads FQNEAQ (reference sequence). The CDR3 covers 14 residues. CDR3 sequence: CASSFGGEAYEQYF. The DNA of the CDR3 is TGTGCCAGCAGCTTCGGAGGGGAGGCCTACGAGCAGTACTTC.